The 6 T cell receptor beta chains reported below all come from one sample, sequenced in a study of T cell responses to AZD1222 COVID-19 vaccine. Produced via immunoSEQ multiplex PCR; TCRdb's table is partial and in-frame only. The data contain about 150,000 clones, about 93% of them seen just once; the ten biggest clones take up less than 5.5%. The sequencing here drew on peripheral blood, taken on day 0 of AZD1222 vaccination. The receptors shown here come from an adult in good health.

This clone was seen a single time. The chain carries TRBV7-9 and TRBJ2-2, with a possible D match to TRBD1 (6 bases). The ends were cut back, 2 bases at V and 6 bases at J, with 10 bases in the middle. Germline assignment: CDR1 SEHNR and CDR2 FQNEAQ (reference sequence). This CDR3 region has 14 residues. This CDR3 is CASSLLQGSGELFF. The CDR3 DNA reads TGTGCCAGCAGCTTATTACAGGGATCCGGGGAGCTGTTTTTT.

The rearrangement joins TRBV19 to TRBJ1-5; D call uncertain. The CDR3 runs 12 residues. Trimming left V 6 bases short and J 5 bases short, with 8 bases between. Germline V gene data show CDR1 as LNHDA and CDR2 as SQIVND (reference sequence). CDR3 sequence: CASRSADQPQHF. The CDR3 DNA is TGTGCCAGTAGGTCCGCGGATCAGCCCCAGCATTTT. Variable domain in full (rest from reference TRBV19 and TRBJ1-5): DGGITQSPKYLFRKEGQNVTLSCEQNLNHDAMYWYRQDPGQGLRLIYYSQIVNDFQKGDIAEGYSVSREKKESFPLTVTSAQKNPTAFYLCASRSADQPQHFGDGTRLSIL.

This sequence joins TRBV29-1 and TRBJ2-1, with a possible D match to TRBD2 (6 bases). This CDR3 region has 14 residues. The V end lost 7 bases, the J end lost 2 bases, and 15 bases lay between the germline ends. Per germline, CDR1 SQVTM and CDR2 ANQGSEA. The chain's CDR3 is CSAVATGAYNEQFF. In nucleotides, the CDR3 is TGCAGCGCAGTCGCGACGGGGGCCTACAATGAGCAGTTCTTC.

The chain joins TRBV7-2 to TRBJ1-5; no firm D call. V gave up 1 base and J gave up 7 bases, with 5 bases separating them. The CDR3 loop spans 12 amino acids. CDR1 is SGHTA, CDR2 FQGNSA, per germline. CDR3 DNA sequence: TGTGCCAGCAGCTTAGTAGGGCAGCCCCAGCATTTT. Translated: CASSLVGQPQHF.

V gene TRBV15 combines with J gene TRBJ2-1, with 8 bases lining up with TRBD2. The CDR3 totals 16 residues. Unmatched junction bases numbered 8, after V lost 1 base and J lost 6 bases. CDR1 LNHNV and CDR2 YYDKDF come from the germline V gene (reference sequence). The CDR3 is CATSRGGSGGLNEQFF. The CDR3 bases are TGTGCCACCAGCAGAGGGGGCAGCGGGGGACTCAATGAGCAGTTCTTC.

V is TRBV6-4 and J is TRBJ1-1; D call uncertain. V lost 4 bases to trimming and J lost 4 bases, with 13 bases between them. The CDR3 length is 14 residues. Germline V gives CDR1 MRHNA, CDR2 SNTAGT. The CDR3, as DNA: TGTGCCAGCAGTGTGGGCCGAGGGTCCACTGAAGCTTTCTTT. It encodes CASSVGRGSTEAFF.